This T cell receptor (beta chain) was sequenced for a study of blood T cell repertoires in COVID-19. Across the study: The origin of the acute and convalescent COVID-19 samples was the United States, Italy and Spain.

There are 17 residues in the CDR3. The germline V gene encodes CDR1 LGHNA and CDR2 YSLEER. V trimming: 0 bases; J trimming: 5 bases; junction bases outside the gene matches: 5. Study processing details: Researchers report that nucleated cell counts were estimated from reference gene primer amplification. Profiled with immunoSEQ multiplex PCR; TCRdb holds only in-frame clones, not every one. V and J calls and clone size are those listed in that table; D and trimming were worked out from the DNA. In the table there are roughly 260,000 clones, roughly 85% of which are singletons. The J gene is TRBJ2-3, the V gene TRBV4-3, with 13 nucleotides matching TRBD2. Sequenced sample: peripheral blood. This TCR was recovered from a woman between 18 and 30 years old with acute or convalescent COVID-19. The CDR3 sequence is CASSQEGLAGLRDTQYF. The CDR3 DNA follows: TGCGCCAGCAGCCAAGAGGGACTAGCGGGATTGAGAGATACGCAGTATTTT.